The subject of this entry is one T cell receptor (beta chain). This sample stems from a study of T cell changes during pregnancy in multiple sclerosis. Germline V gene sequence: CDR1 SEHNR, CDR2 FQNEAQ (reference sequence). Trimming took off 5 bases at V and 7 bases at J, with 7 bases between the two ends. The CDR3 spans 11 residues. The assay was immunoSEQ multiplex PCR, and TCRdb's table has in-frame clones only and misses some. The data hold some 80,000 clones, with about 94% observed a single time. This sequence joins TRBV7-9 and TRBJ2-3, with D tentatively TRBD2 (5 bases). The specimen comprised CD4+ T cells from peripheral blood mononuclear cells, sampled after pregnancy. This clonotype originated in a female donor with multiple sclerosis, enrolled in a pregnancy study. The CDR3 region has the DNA TGTGCCAGCAGCCCCGGGAATACGCAGTATTTT. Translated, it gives CASSPGNTQYF.